The rows below give T cell receptor beta chains drawn from one sample of a study of blood T cell repertoires in COVID-19. Some clones are missing from TCRdb's copy, which holds only in-frame ones; the method was immunoSEQ multiplex PCR. The repertoire holds 200,000 to 300,000 clones, with roughly 88% as singletons. Sequenced material: PBMCs or T cells enriched from blood (not recorded which). These receptors came from a woman between 40 and 55 years old with acute COVID-19. Each CDR3 is given with its conserved first and last residue. Fields, in order: V gene, D gene, clone size, J gene, CDR3 DNA, CDR3 protein. A D gene is named only where the DNA matches it firmly. Clone size is shown for a subset of rows, as once, few, many or a class of expanded clone.

v_gene: TRBV7-9
d_gene: NA
abundance: NA
j_gene: TRBJ2-7
CDR3nt: TGTGCCAGCAGCTTTTCGGACAGAGCCGTGGGCGAGCAGTACTTC
CDR3aa: CASSFSDRAVGEQYF

v_gene: TRBV19
d_gene: NA
abundance: NA
j_gene: TRBJ2-7
CDR3nt: TGTGCCAGTAGTATAACTCCAGGGGCCTACGAGCAGTACTTC
CDR3aa: CASSITPGAYEQYF

v_gene: TRBV5-1
d_gene: TRBD2
abundance: NA
j_gene: TRBJ2-3
CDR3nt: TGCGCCAGCAGCTTGTCGGCGGGAGTTACAGATACGCAGTATTTT
CDR3aa: CASSLSAGVTDTQYF

v_gene: TRBV5-5
d_gene: TRBD1
abundance: NA
j_gene: TRBJ2-5
CDR3nt: TGTGCCAGCAGCGGGGGACAGTGGCAAGAGACCCAGTACTTC
CDR3aa: CASSGGQWQETQYF

v_gene: TRBV18
d_gene: TRBD1
abundance: NA
j_gene: TRBJ1-2
CDR3nt: TGTGCCAGCTCACTGCAACCTACGGGGACAGGGGTAGGCTACACCTTC
CDR3aa: CASSLQPTGTGVGYTF

v_gene: TRBV19
d_gene: NA
abundance: NA
j_gene: TRBJ2-5
CDR3nt: TGTGCCAGTAGGAGAGCGACTCAAGAGACCCAGTACTTC
CDR3aa: CASRRATQETQYF

v_gene: TRBV6-4
d_gene: TRBD1
abundance: NA
j_gene: TRBJ1-2
CDR3nt: TGTGCCAGCAGAAATTCCGGGACAGGGGTGGATGGCTACACCTTC
CDR3aa: CASRNSGTGVDGYTF

v_gene: TRBV7-9
d_gene: TRBD1
abundance: NA
j_gene: TRBJ1-4
CDR3nt: TGTGCCAGCAGCTCGCGCACAGGGGAAAATGAAAAACTGTTTTTT
CDR3aa: CASSSRTGENEKLFF

v_gene: TRBV27
d_gene: NA
abundance: few
j_gene: TRBJ1-2
CDR3nt: TGTGCCAGCAGTTCAGGTTTCGTACCGGGACCGATCTCTACTAGCGGCTACACCTTC
CDR3aa: CASSSGFVPGPISTSGYTF

v_gene: TRBV27
d_gene: TRBD2
abundance: NA
j_gene: TRBJ2-1
CDR3nt: TGTGCCAGCAGTTTACGCGGGAGGGCCTACAATGAGCAGTTCTTC
CDR3aa: CASSLRGRAYNEQFF

v_gene: TRBV7-9
d_gene: TRBD1
abundance: NA
j_gene: TRBJ1-1
CDR3nt: TGTGCCAGCAGCTTAGATCGGCAGGGGGTAACCACTGAAGCTTTCTTT
CDR3aa: CASSLDRQGVTTEAFF

v_gene: TRBV5-1
d_gene: TRBD2
abundance: NA
j_gene: TRBJ2-1
CDR3nt: TGCGCCAGCAGCTTGGCCCTGGGCGGGAGCCAGCAGTTCTTC
CDR3aa: CASSLALGGSQQFF

v_gene: TRBV10-3
d_gene: TRBD2
abundance: NA
j_gene: TRBJ2-3
CDR3nt: TGTGCCGGCGGCTTAGCGGGAACAAATACGCAGTATTTT
CDR3aa: CAGGLAGTNTQYF

v_gene: TRBV9
d_gene: TRBD1
abundance: NA
j_gene: TRBJ1-5
CDR3nt: TGTGCCAGCAGCGTAGGACAGGGGCCGAGGCCCCAGCATTTT
CDR3aa: CASSVGQGPRPQHF

v_gene: TRBV28
d_gene: TRBD1
abundance: few
j_gene: TRBJ1-5
CDR3nt: TGTGCCAGCAGTCACCACAGGGGGATCGGGTTATATAGCAATCAGCCCCAGCATTTT
CDR3aa: CASSHHRGIGLYSNQPQHF

v_gene: TRBV3-1/TRBV3-2
d_gene: TRBD2
abundance: NA
j_gene: TRBJ2-2
CDR3nt: TGTGCCAGCAGCAACTCAAACCCGGGACTAGCGAGAGGAGGCGCCGGGGAGCTGTTTTTT
CDR3aa: CASSNSNPGLARGGAGELFF

v_gene: TRBV2
d_gene: TRBD1
abundance: NA
j_gene: TRBJ2-5
CDR3nt: TGTGCCAGCAGGGCAGACAGGGATGAGACCCAGTACTTC
CDR3aa: CASRADRDETQYF

v_gene: TRBV7-9
d_gene: NA
abundance: NA
j_gene: TRBJ1-1
CDR3nt: TGTGCCAGCAGCTTATTCAACCGATTATCCTCGGGGAACACTGAAGCTTTCTTT
CDR3aa: CASSLFNRLSSGNTEAFF

v_gene: TRBV19
d_gene: NA
abundance: NA
j_gene: TRBJ2-1
CDR3nt: TGTGCCAGTAGTATAGTTGGTAGCGACGGTGAGCAGTTCTTC
CDR3aa: CASSIVGSDGEQFF

v_gene: TRBV6-5
d_gene: TRBD1
abundance: NA
j_gene: TRBJ1-3
CDR3nt: TGTGCCAGTGAAACAGGGGGCAGTGGAAACACCATATATTTT
CDR3aa: CASETGGSGNTIYF

v_gene: TRBV21-1
d_gene: NA
abundance: few
j_gene: TRBJ1-5
CDR3nt: TGTGCCAGCAGCAGGCCGGGACAGGGAAGTTATCAGCCCCAGCATTTT
CDR3aa: CASSRPGQGSYQPQHF

v_gene: TRBV5-1
d_gene: TRBD2
abundance: NA
j_gene: TRBJ2-1
CDR3nt: TGCGCCAGCAGCTTGGCCAGGACTAGCGGGATGGGTTACAATGAGCAGTTCTTC
CDR3aa: CASSLARTSGMGYNEQFF

v_gene: TRBV18
d_gene: NA
abundance: once
j_gene: TRBJ2-3
CDR3nt: TGTGCCAGCTCGTCAGGGTCGTTCACAGATACGCAGTATTTT
CDR3aa: CASSSGSFTDTQYF

v_gene: TRBV15
d_gene: NA
abundance: NA
j_gene: TRBJ1-3
CDR3nt: TGTGCCACCAGCAGAGATCGGACAGCCTCTGGAAACACCATATATTTT
CDR3aa: CATSRDRTASGNTIYF

v_gene: TRBV6-4
d_gene: TRBD1
abundance: NA
j_gene: TRBJ1-1
CDR3nt: TGTGCCAGCAAAAGGACAGGAGAGTCGGCAGCTTTCTTT
CDR3aa: CASKRTGESAAFF

v_gene: TRBV12-3/TRBV12-4
d_gene: NA
abundance: few
j_gene: TRBJ1-1
CDR3nt: TGTGCCAGCAGTTTTTACAGGGAGGGTGAAGCTTTCTTT
CDR3aa: CASSFYREGEAFF

v_gene: TRBV29-1
d_gene: TRBD2
abundance: NA
j_gene: TRBJ2-1
CDR3nt: TGCAGCGTAGTGACGGGACTAGCGGGAGCAGATGAGCAGTTCTTC
CDR3aa: CSVVTGLAGADEQFF

v_gene: TRBV27
d_gene: NA
abundance: NA
j_gene: TRBJ2-2
CDR3nt: TGTGCCAGCAGTTTACGTCTGGCGGGACGAGGGGAGCTGTTTTTT
CDR3aa: CASSLRLAGRGELFF

v_gene: TRBV7-2
d_gene: TRBD2
abundance: NA
j_gene: TRBJ2-4
CDR3nt: TGTGCCAGCAGCACAACCGGGGAGGGAAACATTCAGTACTTC
CDR3aa: CASSTTGEGNIQYF

v_gene: TRBV3-1/TRBV3-2
d_gene: TRBD1
abundance: NA
j_gene: TRBJ2-7
CDR3nt: TGTGCCAGCAGCCAAGCAGGGGGCATCTACGAGCAGTACTTC
CDR3aa: CASSQAGGIYEQYF

v_gene: TRBV18
d_gene: TRBD2
abundance: NA
j_gene: TRBJ2-1
CDR3nt: TGTGCCAGCTCGGGACTAGCGGGATACAATGAGCAGTTCTTC
CDR3aa: CASSGLAGYNEQFF

v_gene: TRBV27
d_gene: TRBD2
abundance: NA
j_gene: TRBJ2-7
CDR3nt: TGTGCCAGCAGTAGGGGACTAGCGGGGGAATACGAGCAGTACTTC
CDR3aa: CASSRGLAGEYEQYF

v_gene: TRBV4-1
d_gene: TRBD2
abundance: NA
j_gene: TRBJ2-3
CDR3nt: TGCGCCAGCAGCCATAGAACGGGAGGGCAACCAGATACGCAGTATTTT
CDR3aa: CASSHRTGGQPDTQYF

v_gene: TRBV28
d_gene: NA
abundance: NA
j_gene: TRBJ1-4
CDR3nt: TGTGCATCGGGGGTTTCGGGTGAAAAACTGTTTTTT
CDR3aa: CASGVSGEKLFF

v_gene: TRBV3-1/TRBV3-2
d_gene: NA
abundance: NA
j_gene: TRBJ2-1
CDR3nt: TGTGCCAGCAGCCCGTCTTTCTACAATGAGCAGTTCTTC
CDR3aa: CASSPSFYNEQFF

v_gene: TRBV7-2
d_gene: TRBD1
abundance: NA
j_gene: TRBJ1-2
CDR3nt: TGTGGAGTAGGGACAGGGGGCACTGGCTACACCTTC
CDR3aa: CGVGTGGTGYTF

v_gene: TRBV27
d_gene: NA
abundance: NA
j_gene: TRBJ2-1
CDR3nt: TGTGCCAGCAGTTTATATGTAGTAGACTACAATGAGCAGTTCTTC
CDR3aa: CASSLYVVDYNEQFF

v_gene: TRBV7-9
d_gene: TRBD1
abundance: NA
j_gene: TRBJ1-2
CDR3nt: TGTGCCAGCAGCTTATCAGGACAGGATAACTATGGCTACACCTTC
CDR3aa: CASSLSGQDNYGYTF

v_gene: TRBV7-3
d_gene: NA
abundance: NA
j_gene: TRBJ2-5
CDR3nt: TGTGCCAGCAGCTTAATGGGGCAGGACCAAGAGACCCAGTACTTC
CDR3aa: CASSLMGQDQETQYF